This TCR beta chain emerged from a study of tumor and adjacent non-tumor tissue in lung cancer. The template was RNA from unsorted bulk tissue. More than 3 cm separated this lung sample from the edge of the tumor. V shed 10 bases, J shed 5 bases, and the junction held 13 bases outside the gene matches. This CDR3 has 15 residues. A modified ARM-PCR protocol with three rounds of nested PCR amplified TCRbeta. TCRdb fed the multiplex PCR reads into MiXCR, producing one record per CDR3 protein. Among about 77,000 distinct CDR3 sequences listed, over 60% were seen once. The rearrangement joins TRBV12-3 or TRBV12-4 to TRBJ2-5; 10 positions agree with TRBD2. The receptor was derived from a man between 65 and 85 years old with non-small cell lung cancer. The sample was distant non-tumor lung tissue. The CDR3 DNA reads TGTGCCATCGGCGGGCTAGCGGGAGTGGAGGAGACCCAGTACTTC. This sequence encodes CAIGGLAGVEETQYF.